A selection of T cell receptor beta chains follows, all from one sample in a study of control samples from healthy donors and cancer patients. Assay used: immunoSEQ multiplex PCR; TCRdb lists only in-frame clones, some missing. The table shows 20,000 to 25,000 clones, with 80% to 90% occurring only once. Sequencing input: PBMCs. Receptors were obtained from a man in his 60s with colorectal cancer. Each CDR3 is given with its conserved first and last residue. Fields, in order: D gene, J gene, V gene, clone size, CDR3 DNA, CDR3 protein. The D gene is left open where the match is weak. Rows may omit the clone size; those that give it use once, few, many or a size class.

D gene: TRBD2; J gene: TRBJ2-1; V gene: TRBV5-1; clone size: -; CDR3 DNA: TGCGCCAGCAGCTTGGTAGCGGGGGGCGAGAATGAGCAGTTCTTC; CDR3 protein: CASSLVAGGENEQFF
D gene: -; J gene: TRBJ2-3; V gene: TRBV2; clone size: -; CDR3 DNA: TGTGCCAGCAGCCCCGGGACGGCTAGCACAGATACGCAGTATTTT; CDR3 protein: CASSPGTASTDTQYF
D gene: TRBD1; J gene: TRBJ1-3; V gene: TRBV5-5; clone size: -; CDR3 DNA: TGTGCCAGCAGCTTGGCTTCAGGGGGAGCTGGAAACACCATATATTTT; CDR3 protein: CASSLASGGAGNTIYF
D gene: TRBD2; J gene: TRBJ2-2; V gene: TRBV27; clone size: -; CDR3 DNA: TGTGCCAGCAGTATGACTAGCGGGTACGGGGAGCTGTTTTTT; CDR3 protein: CASSMTSGYGELFF
D gene: -; J gene: TRBJ2-1; V gene: TRBV2; clone size: -; CDR3 DNA: TGTGCCAGCAGTGAGAATTTCGGCTACAATGAGCAGTTCTTC; CDR3 protein: CASSENFGYNEQFF
D gene: -; J gene: TRBJ1-1; V gene: TRBV3-1/TRBV3-2; clone size: -; CDR3 DNA: TGTGCCAGCAGCCAAGTAGGGAGGGCGAACACTGAAGCTTTCTTT; CDR3 protein: CASSQVGRANTEAFF
D gene: TRBD1; J gene: TRBJ1-1; V gene: TRBV9; clone size: -; CDR3 DNA: TGTGCCAGCAGCGTAGGAGAGGGGGCAAGGGATGAAGCTTTCTTT; CDR3 protein: CASSVGEGARDEAFF
D gene: -; J gene: TRBJ1-1; V gene: TRBV6-6; clone size: -; CDR3 DNA: TGTGCCAGCATTGATCAGGGTGGGTACACTGAAGCTTTCTTT; CDR3 protein: CASIDQGGYTEAFF
D gene: TRBD1; J gene: TRBJ2-2; V gene: TRBV4-3; clone size: -; CDR3 DNA: TGCGCCAGCAGCCCGGAAGGCTGGACAGGGTCGAACACCGGGGAGCTGTTTTTT; CDR3 protein: CASSPEGWTGSNTGELFF
D gene: -; J gene: TRBJ1-1; V gene: TRBV5-1; clone size: -; CDR3 DNA: TGCGCCAGCAGCTTGGGGGCAGGGAACACTGAAGCTTTCTTT; CDR3 protein: CASSLGAGNTEAFF
D gene: TRBD2; J gene: TRBJ2-4; V gene: TRBV5-1; clone size: -; CDR3 DNA: TGCGCCAGCAGCCCCCAGGGAGGGATAGGCAAAAACATTCAGTACTTC; CDR3 protein: CASSPQGGIGKNIQYF
D gene: TRBD2; J gene: TRBJ2-1; V gene: TRBV15; clone size: -; CDR3 DNA: TGTGCCACCAGCAGAGATTTGAGCGGGGGTGTTTATGAGCAGTTCTTC; CDR3 protein: CATSRDLSGGVYEQFF
D gene: TRBD2; J gene: TRBJ2-3; V gene: TRBV6-5; clone size: -; CDR3 DNA: TGTGCCAGCAGTTTAACCGGGACTAGCGGTGCAGATACGCAGTATTTT; CDR3 protein: CASSLTGTSGADTQYF
D gene: -; J gene: TRBJ2-2; V gene: TRBV14; clone size: -; CDR3 DNA: TGTGCCAGCAGCCCAGCAGGAACCCACACCGGGGAGCTGTTTTTT; CDR3 protein: CASSPAGTHTGELFF
D gene: -; J gene: TRBJ1-1; V gene: TRBV7-8; clone size: -; CDR3 DNA: TGTGCCAGCAGCCTAATCGCAACGTTTCCAGGGGAGGGCACTGAAGCTTTCTTT; CDR3 protein: CASSLIATFPGEGTEAFF
D gene: -; J gene: TRBJ1-2; V gene: TRBV20-1; clone size: -; CDR3 DNA: TGCAGCGACTCAGAAAACTATGGCTACACCTTC; CDR3 protein: CSDSENYGYTF
D gene: TRBD2; J gene: TRBJ2-1; V gene: TRBV23-1; clone size: -; CDR3 DNA: TGCGCCAGCAGTCAATTGGAAGGAGGAGGGCGGGGGGACGAGAATGAGCAGTTCTTC; CDR3 protein: CASSQLEGGGRGDENEQFF
D gene: TRBD1; J gene: TRBJ1-1; V gene: TRBV3-1/TRBV3-2; clone size: -; CDR3 DNA: TGTGCCAGCAGCCACCAAGACAGGGGGGACACTGAAGCTTTCTTT; CDR3 protein: CASSHQDRGDTEAFF
D gene: -; J gene: TRBJ1-3; V gene: TRBV3-1/TRBV3-2; clone size: -; CDR3 DNA: TGTGCCAGCAGCCAAGCCCCCCCCGGGAACTCTGGAAACACCATATATTTT; CDR3 protein: CASSQAPPGNSGNTIYF
D gene: -; J gene: TRBJ1-1; V gene: TRBV4-1; clone size: once; CDR3 DNA: TGCGCCAGCAGCCAAGAAAGGAGGGGCGCGGGCACTGAAGCTTTCTTT; CDR3 protein: CASSQERRGAGTEAFF
D gene: -; J gene: TRBJ1-2; V gene: TRBV24-1; clone size: once; CDR3 DNA: TGTGCCACCAGTGATGAAGCGGGAGGCTACACCTTC; CDR3 protein: CATSDEAGGYTF
D gene: TRBD1; J gene: TRBJ2-7; V gene: TRBV5-1; clone size: -; CDR3 DNA: TGCGCCAGCAGCTTGGCCGGGACAGGGTCTCGCGAGCAGTACTTC; CDR3 protein: CASSLAGTGSREQYF
D gene: TRBD2; J gene: TRBJ2-3; V gene: TRBV4-3; clone size: once; CDR3 DNA: TGCGCCAGCAGCCAAGATCTAGCGGGGGGCACAGATACGCAGTATTTT; CDR3 protein: CASSQDLAGGTDTQYF
D gene: -; J gene: TRBJ1-3; V gene: TRBV5-1; clone size: -; CDR3 DNA: TGCGCCAGCAGCTTGGCAGGATATGGGGACACCATATATTTT; CDR3 protein: CASSLAGYGDTIYF
D gene: TRBD2; J gene: TRBJ2-5; V gene: TRBV5-6; clone size: once; CDR3 DNA: TGTGCCAGCAGCTTGGCGGGGAGCGGGGGGGAAGAGACCCAGTACTTC; CDR3 protein: CASSLAGSGGEETQYF
D gene: -; J gene: TRBJ2-6; V gene: TRBV5-4; clone size: once; CDR3 DNA: TGTGCCACCCACTACTCTGGGGCCAACGTCCTGACTTTC; CDR3 protein: CATHYSGANVLTF
D gene: -; J gene: TRBJ1-2; V gene: TRBV2; clone size: once; CDR3 DNA: TGTGCCAGCATATTACAGGAGACTAACTATGGCTACACCTTC; CDR3 protein: CASILQETNYGYTF
D gene: -; J gene: TRBJ1-2; V gene: TRBV2; clone size: -; CDR3 DNA: TGTGCCAGCCAATTAGGGAGTAACTATGGCTACACCTTC; CDR3 protein: CASQLGSNYGYTF
D gene: -; J gene: TRBJ1-2; V gene: TRBV5-1; clone size: -; CDR3 DNA: TGCGCCAGCAGCTTGGAGGGCACAGGGTTGGACTATGGCTACACCTTC; CDR3 protein: CASSLEGTGLDYGYTF
D gene: -; J gene: TRBJ1-4; V gene: TRBV30; clone size: -; CDR3 DNA: TGTGCCTGGAGTGTTGGGTGGGCTAATGAAAAACTGTTTTTT; CDR3 protein: CAWSVGWANEKLFF
D gene: -; J gene: TRBJ1-5; V gene: TRBV10-2; clone size: once; CDR3 DNA: TGCGCCAGCAGTTCTGTATATAGCAATCAGCCCCAGCATTTT; CDR3 protein: CASSSVYSNQPQHF
D gene: -; J gene: TRBJ1-4; V gene: TRBV3-1/TRBV3-2; clone size: -; CDR3 DNA: TGTGCCAGCAGCCCATGGCTCGCAACTAATGAAAAACTGTTTTTT; CDR3 protein: CASSPWLATNEKLFF
D gene: -; J gene: TRBJ1-3; V gene: TRBV29-1; clone size: -; CDR3 DNA: TGCAGCGTTGTTGTGGGAAACACCATATATTTT; CDR3 protein: CSVVVGNTIYF
D gene: TRBD1; J gene: TRBJ1-2; V gene: TRBV18; clone size: -; CDR3 DNA: TGTGCCAGCTCACCCGACAGGGGCTATGGCTACACCTTC; CDR3 protein: CASSPDRGYGYTF